This is a list of T cell receptor beta chains from one sample in a study of T cell responses to AZD1222 COVID-19 vaccine. The method was immunoSEQ multiplex PCR; TCRdb's version includes in-frame clones alone and lacks a portion of them. Found here are some 150,000 clones, just under 95% of them singletons; the top ten hold about 0.9%. Sequencing was performed on peripheral blood, taken on day 0 of AZD1222 vaccination. Receptors originate from an adult in good health. The CDR3 runs from the conserved cysteine through the conserved F or W. D genes are given only for firm matches. Expanded clones are given a class, and other clones once, few, many or no size at all.

CDR3nt: TGTGCCAGCAGCCGGGACTTCAGCTCCTACAATGAGCAGTTCTTC
CDR3aa: CASSRDFSSYNEQFF
abundance: .
d_gene: .
v_gene: TRBV7-2
j_gene: TRBJ2-1

CDR3nt: TGTGCCAGCAGCGACTCAGAGTATGGCTACACCTTC
CDR3aa: CASSDSEYGYTF
abundance: .
d_gene: .
v_gene: TRBV6-5
j_gene: TRBJ1-2

CDR3nt: TGCAGTGCCCAAGGGTCGGCCATTCAGTACTTC
CDR3aa: CSAQGSAIQYF
abundance: .
d_gene: .
v_gene: TRBV20-1
j_gene: TRBJ2-4

CDR3nt: TGTGCCAGCCAAAACCGCTACGAGCAGTACTTC
CDR3aa: CASQNRYEQYF
abundance: .
d_gene: .
v_gene: TRBV6-5
j_gene: TRBJ2-7

CDR3nt: TGTGCCAGCAGCTCCAGTAGTCGCTCCTACAATGAGCAGTTCTTC
CDR3aa: CASSSSSRSYNEQFF
abundance: .
d_gene: .
v_gene: TRBV13
j_gene: TRBJ2-1

CDR3nt: TGTGCCAGCAGTGGACAGGGAGTCGGGGGTCGGGTAGTCGGGGAGCTGTTTTTT
CDR3aa: CASSGQGVGGRVVGELFF
abundance: .
d_gene: .
v_gene: TRBV6-1
j_gene: TRBJ2-2

CDR3nt: TGTGCCAGCAGTTACTCTGGGGGCCCGAGGGAAGAGACCCAGTACTTC
CDR3aa: CASSYSGGPREETQYF
abundance: once
d_gene: .
v_gene: TRBV6-5
j_gene: TRBJ2-5

CDR3nt: TGTGCCAGCAGACCTAGCGGGGGGGCCGAGTATGAGCAGTTCTTC
CDR3aa: CASRPSGGAEYEQFF
abundance: .
d_gene: TRBD2
v_gene: TRBV6-5
j_gene: TRBJ2-1

CDR3nt: TGCAGCGTTCTGCAGCCAATGAAAACTGAAGCTTTCTTT
CDR3aa: CSVLQPMKTEAFF
abundance: .
d_gene: .
v_gene: TRBV29-1
j_gene: TRBJ1-1

CDR3nt: TGTGCCAGCAGCTTAGGGGCAGGGAGTACTGAAGCTTTCTTT
CDR3aa: CASSLGAGSTEAFF
abundance: .
d_gene: .
v_gene: TRBV7-2
j_gene: TRBJ1-1

CDR3nt: TGTGCCAGCAGTTTAGCCTGGGCTCAGCCCCAGCATTTT
CDR3aa: CASSLAWAQPQHF
abundance: .
d_gene: .
v_gene: TRBV12-3/TRBV12-4
j_gene: TRBJ1-5

CDR3nt: TGTGCCAGCAGCCAAGATCGAGGCACTGAAGCTTTCTTT
CDR3aa: CASSQDRGTEAFF
abundance: .
d_gene: .
v_gene: TRBV3-1/TRBV3-2
j_gene: TRBJ1-1

CDR3nt: TGTGCCAGCTCACCAGGCGCGGGGAACACTGAAGCTTTCTTT
CDR3aa: CASSPGAGNTEAFF
abundance: .
d_gene: .
v_gene: TRBV18
j_gene: TRBJ1-1

CDR3nt: TGCAGCGTAACGGGACGGCTGAACACTGAAGCTTTCTTT
CDR3aa: CSVTGRLNTEAFF
abundance: .
d_gene: .
v_gene: TRBV29-1
j_gene: TRBJ1-1

CDR3nt: TGTGCCAGCAGCCCCGAGAGGCGTTGGCGGGGACAATACGAGCAGTACTTC
CDR3aa: CASSPERRWRGQYEQYF
abundance: .
d_gene: .
v_gene: TRBV11-2
j_gene: TRBJ2-7

CDR3nt: TGTGCCAGCAGCTCAACAGACAGTAACTCCTACGAGCAGTACTTC
CDR3aa: CASSSTDSNSYEQYF
abundance: .
d_gene: .
v_gene: TRBV7-8
j_gene: TRBJ2-7

CDR3nt: TGTGCCAGCAGTGAAAGCCCAGCGGGGGGCACAGATACGCAGTATTTT
CDR3aa: CASSESPAGGTDTQYF
abundance: .
d_gene: TRBD2
v_gene: TRBV6-1
j_gene: TRBJ2-3

CDR3nt: TGTGCCAGCAGCTTAATGACAGGGGGGAAGCAGCCCCAGCATTTT
CDR3aa: CASSLMTGGKQPQHF
abundance: few
d_gene: TRBD1
v_gene: TRBV7-2
j_gene: TRBJ1-5

CDR3nt: TGCGCCAGCAGCCAAGTTTATTCAATCCCAGGGAATTCACCCCTCCACTTT
CDR3aa: CASSQVYSIPGNSPLHF
abundance: .
d_gene: .
v_gene: TRBV4-1
j_gene: TRBJ1-6

CDR3nt: TGCGCCAGCAGCTCAAGGTTGGGGGACAGTGGTGAAAAACTGTTTTTT
CDR3aa: CASSSRLGDSGEKLFF
abundance: .
d_gene: TRBD1
v_gene: TRBV5-1
j_gene: TRBJ1-4

CDR3nt: TGTGCCTGTGGGGGTACGGGCAATCAGCCCCAGCATTTT
CDR3aa: CACGGTGNQPQHF
abundance: medium-sized
d_gene: .
v_gene: TRBV19
j_gene: TRBJ1-5

CDR3nt: TGTGCCAGCAGCTCATATAGGGTGTGGGGGTACAATGAGCAGTTCTTC
CDR3aa: CASSSYRVWGYNEQFF
abundance: .
d_gene: .
v_gene: TRBV7-8
j_gene: TRBJ2-1

CDR3nt: TGTGCCAGCAGCTCCGGGACCCCCTTGGGCCACCAAGAGACCCAGTACTTC
CDR3aa: CASSSGTPLGHQETQYF
abundance: .
d_gene: .
v_gene: TRBV7-9
j_gene: TRBJ2-5

CDR3nt: TGTGCCAGCAACAGGGACAGAGACTACGAGCAGTACTTC
CDR3aa: CASNRDRDYEQYF
abundance: .
d_gene: TRBD1
v_gene: TRBV28
j_gene: TRBJ2-7

CDR3nt: TGTGCCAGCAGCTCCGGGGGGCCGGAGTACAATGAGCAGTTCTTC
CDR3aa: CASSSGGPEYNEQFF
abundance: .
d_gene: .
v_gene: TRBV7-2
j_gene: TRBJ2-1

CDR3nt: TGCGCCAGCAGCCGTATCGGGACAGGGGAAGCCGGGGAGCTGTTTTTT
CDR3aa: CASSRIGTGEAGELFF
abundance: .
d_gene: TRBD1
v_gene: TRBV5-1
j_gene: TRBJ2-2

CDR3nt: TGCGCCAGCACCCCTGCGGGGGGACTCACCGGGGAGCTGTTTTTT
CDR3aa: CASTPAGGLTGELFF
abundance: .
d_gene: TRBD2
v_gene: TRBV5-1
j_gene: TRBJ2-2

CDR3nt: TGTGCCAGCAGTGGACAGGGGGATTCACCCCTCCACTTT
CDR3aa: CASSGQGDSPLHF
abundance: .
d_gene: TRBD1
v_gene: TRBV2
j_gene: TRBJ1-6

CDR3nt: TGTGCCAGCGCACCCCGGCCACCCAGCACAGATACGCAGTATTTT
CDR3aa: CASAPRPPSTDTQYF
abundance: .
d_gene: .
v_gene: TRBV5-8
j_gene: TRBJ2-3

CDR3nt: TGTGCCAGTAGCGAGTCGGGGGTTGGTCAGCCCCAGCATTTT
CDR3aa: CASSESGVGQPQHF
abundance: once
d_gene: .
v_gene: TRBV19
j_gene: TRBJ1-5

CDR3nt: TGTGCCAGCAGCTTAGATCAGACAATAGGCGATACCCAGTACTTC
CDR3aa: CASSLDQTIGDTQYF
abundance: .
d_gene: .
v_gene: TRBV11-3
j_gene: TRBJ2-4

CDR3nt: TGCGCCAGCAGCCCGGACGGTAACTATGGCTACACCTTC
CDR3aa: CASSPDGNYGYTF
abundance: .
d_gene: .
v_gene: TRBV5-1
j_gene: TRBJ1-2

CDR3nt: TGTGCCAGCACCCCCTTCCCCCCCACACGGACCGATTCACCCCTCCACTTT
CDR3aa: CASTPFPPTRTDSPLHF
abundance: .
d_gene: .
v_gene: TRBV27
j_gene: TRBJ1-6

CDR3nt: TGTGCCAGCAGTTTACCAGGGGGCGGGCACGAGCAGTACTTC
CDR3aa: CASSLPGGGHEQYF
abundance: .
d_gene: TRBD1
v_gene: TRBV28
j_gene: TRBJ2-7

CDR3nt: TGTGCCAGCAGCAGACAGGACAGGGAGTACAGCTATGGCTACACCTTC
CDR3aa: CASSRQDREYSYGYTF
abundance: .
d_gene: TRBD1
v_gene: TRBV9
j_gene: TRBJ1-2

CDR3nt: TGTGCCAGTCGAAGGGGGGAGAACACTGAAGCTTTCTTT
CDR3aa: CASRRGENTEAFF
abundance: .
d_gene: .
v_gene: TRBV10-3
j_gene: TRBJ1-1

CDR3nt: TGCAGTGCTAGTAGGGGGTCAGTTTACGAGCAGTACTTC
CDR3aa: CSASRGSVYEQYF
abundance: .
d_gene: .
v_gene: TRBV20-1
j_gene: TRBJ2-7

CDR3nt: TGTGCCAGCAGCTTGTCGTTCGTAACTAGCACAGATACGCAGTATTTT
CDR3aa: CASSLSFVTSTDTQYF
abundance: .
d_gene: .
v_gene: TRBV5-5
j_gene: TRBJ2-3

CDR3nt: TGTGCCAGCAGACCCCAGACGATACCCTATGGCTACACCTTC
CDR3aa: CASRPQTIPYGYTF
abundance: .
d_gene: .
v_gene: TRBV7-8
j_gene: TRBJ1-2

CDR3nt: TGTGCCAGCAGCCGGGCCAGACAGCTCTCCGAGCAGTACTTC
CDR3aa: CASSRARQLSEQYF
abundance: .
d_gene: .
v_gene: TRBV6-2/TRBV6-3
j_gene: TRBJ2-7

CDR3nt: TGCGCCAGCAGCTTGGCCCCTGGAAACACCATATATTTT
CDR3aa: CASSLAPGNTIYF
abundance: .
d_gene: .
v_gene: TRBV5-1
j_gene: TRBJ1-3

CDR3nt: TGTGCCAGCGCCGGGACAGCATCCTACAATGAGCAGTTCTTC
CDR3aa: CASAGTASYNEQFF
abundance: .
d_gene: TRBD1
v_gene: TRBV5-6
j_gene: TRBJ2-1